These T cell receptor beta chains were read from a single sample in a study of CD8+CD57+ T cells in acquired aplastic anemia. TCRdb ran MiXCR on the reads and lists one entry per CDR3 protein. This sample has under 200,000 distinct CDR3 sequences, with about two thirds found just once. The sample was sorted CD4+, CD8+, or CD8+CD57+ T cells (not recorded which) from PBMCs. The source is a human donor with aplastic anemia. Both conserved end residues are part of each CDR3. D genes are given only for firm matches. Where a row states a size, it is once, few, many or the class of an expanded clone; other rows omit it.

d_gene | j_gene | v_gene | abundance | CDR3nt | CDR3aa
TRBD1 | TRBJ1-2 | TRBV10-3 | NA | TGTGCCAGCAGTGAAAAGACAGGGGTATATGGCTACACCTTC | CASSEKTGVYGYTF
TRBD2 | TRBJ2-7 | TRBV20-1 | few | TGCAGTGCTAGGCGGGAGGGGCACGAGCAGTACTTC | CSARREGHEQYF
NA | TRBJ2-3 | TRBV2 | NA | TGTGCCAGCAGGATGGCCCCAGACCCAAGAGATACGCAGTATTTT | CASRMAPDPRDTQYF
NA | TRBJ2-7 | TRBV29-1 | NA | TGCAGCGTTGAGTCGGGGCCTACCTACGAGCAGTACTTC | CSVESGPTYEQYF
NA | TRBJ2-7 | TRBV20-1 | NA | TGCAGTGCTAGAGCCGAAATGGAGTACGAGCAGTACTTC | CSARAEMEYEQYF
TRBD2 | TRBJ2-7 | TRBV24-1 | NA | TGTGCCACCAGTGACGGGACTAGCGGAGTCTACGAGCAGTACTTC | CATSDGTSGVYEQYF
NA | TRBJ1-6 | TRBV19 | NA | TGTGCCAGTAGTCACGGACAGAGACAACCCCTCCACTTT | CASSHGQRQPLHF
TRBD1 | TRBJ2-7 | TRBV2 | few | TGTGCCAGCAGTGAGGGCAGGGGGCCGGGGGAGCAGTACTTC | CASSEGRGPGEQYF
TRBD1 | TRBJ2-3 | TRBV7-9 | NA | TGTGCCAGCAGCTTAGAGGGGGAACAGGGGGACCTCACAGATACGCAGTATTTT | CASSLEGEQGDLTDTQYF
NA | TRBJ2-3 | TRBV15 | NA | TGTGCCACCAGCAGAGAACTAGATGATGGGGCAGATACGCAGTATTTT | CATSRELDDGADTQYF
NA | TRBJ1-6 | TRBV9 | NA | TGTGCCAGCAGCCAAGGACGCCTCCACTTT | CASSQGRLHF
TRBD2 | TRBJ2-1 | TRBV12-3/TRBV12-4 | NA | TGTGCCAGCAAAGGGCCCGGGGGGAAATACAATGAGCAGTTCTTC | CASKGPGGKYNEQFF
NA | TRBJ1-3 | TRBV7-7 | NA | TGTGCTAGCAGCCATAGGCGCTCTGGAAACACCATATATTTT | CASSHRRSGNTIYF
NA | TRBJ2-3 | TRBV27 | few | TGTGCCAGCCTGGGGTGGGATACGCAGTATTTT | CASLGWDTQYF
NA | TRBJ1-1 | TRBV7-9 | NA | TGTGCCAGCAGCTTAGTGGGGCAGAACACTGAAGCTTTCTTT | CASSLVGQNTEAFF
TRBD1 | TRBJ2-2 | TRBV6-4 | once | TGTGCCAGCACACCCTCGACAGGGGGTGCTAACACCGGGGAGCTGTTTTTT | CASTPSTGGANTGELFF
NA | TRBJ2-7 | TRBV7-9 | NA | TGTGCCAGCAGTGTGTCTTTCGGGGGCTACGAGCAGTACTTC | CASSVSFGGYEQYF
NA | TRBJ2-7 | TRBV6-1 | NA | TGTGCCAGCACTACCCTCGGCTACGAGCAGTACTTC | CASTTLGYEQYF
NA | TRBJ2-5 | TRBV20-1 | NA | TGCAGTGCTAGAGATCAGGCGACCCAGTACTTC | CSARDQATQYF
NA | TRBJ1-1 | TRBV12-5 | NA | TGTGCTAGTGGTTTACCGGGACGGATGAACACTGAAGCTTTCTTT | CASGLPGRMNTEAFF
NA | TRBJ1-2 | TRBV7-2 | few | TGTGCCCAGCAGCAGGCATGGGGGGACTATGGCTACACCTTC | CAQQQAWGDYGYTF
NA | TRBJ1-6 | TRBV5-6 | NA | TGTGCCAGCAGCTTGGTACCCGGGGGCGGCTCACCCCTCCACTTT | CASSLVPGGGSPLHF
NA | TRBJ2-5 | TRBV5-5 | NA | TGTGCCAGCAGCTTGATGAGGGTTCAAGAGACCCAGTACTTC | CASSLMRVQETQYF
NA | TRBJ1-6 | TRBV2 | once | TGTGCCAGCAGTGATGGGGCTTATAATTCACCCCTCCACTTT | CASSDGAYNSPLHF
TRBD1 | TRBJ1-6 | TRBV2 | NA | TGTGCCAGCAGGGGGACAGTTATTGATTCACCCCTCCACTTT | CASRGTVIDSPLHF
TRBD1 | TRBJ2-1 | TRBV10-3 | few | TGTGCCATCAGTCCACAAGGGACAGGGAACTACAATGAGCAGTTCTTC | CAISPQGTGNYNEQFF
NA | TRBJ2-1 | TRBV6-5 | NA | TGTGCCAGCAGTGACGTCCCAAACGTCAATGAGCAGTTCTTC | CASSDVPNVNEQFF
NA | TRBJ1-1 | TRBV6-5 | NA | TGTGCCAGCAGTTATGGGGCAGCCATGAACACTGAAGCTTTCTTT | CASSYGAAMNTEAFF
NA | TRBJ1-1 | TRBV20-1 | NA | TGCAGTGCAGAAGTTAACACTGAAGCTTTCTTT | CSAEVNTEAFF
TRBD2 | TRBJ2-1 | TRBV24-1 | NA | TGTGCCACCGAGGATAGCGGGGGGGCCCGCAATGAGCAGTTCTTC | CATEDSGGARNEQFF
NA | TRBJ1-3 | TRBV10-2 | NA | TGCGCCAGCAGCCCCGGCCAATGGGGAAACACCATATATTTT | CASSPGQWGNTIYF